These T cell receptor beta chains were read from a single sample in a study of lung T cells in sarcoidosis with Löfgren's syndrome. From the reads, TCRdb called clonotypes with MiXCR, one entry per CDR3 protein. The sample records 60,000 to 65,000 distinct CDR3 sequences, around 20% being singletons. The sample comprised CD4+ T cells from PBMCs. These TCRs come from a human donor with sarcoidosis (Löfgren's syndrome or another form), or a control subject (not recorded which). Each CDR3 is given with its conserved first and last residue. Fields, in order: V gene, D gene, J gene, clone size, CDR3 DNA, CDR3 protein. A D gene is named only where the DNA matches it firmly. Clone size, where shown, is once, few, many, or a class for clones that have expanded.

V gene: TRBV2
D gene: TRBD1
J gene: TRBJ1-4
clone size: few
CDR3 DNA: TGTGCCAGCAAGACCGGGACAGGGGCTGAAAAACTGTTTTTT
CDR3 protein: CASKTGTGAEKLFF

V gene: TRBV13
D gene: -
J gene: TRBJ2-5
clone size: few
CDR3 DNA: TGTGCCAGCAGCTTCGGCCAAGGAGAGACCCAGTACTTC
CDR3 protein: CASSFGQGETQYF

V gene: TRBV7-9
D gene: TRBD1
J gene: TRBJ2-2
clone size: -
CDR3 DNA: TGTGCCAGCAGCCTATTACCGGGGACAGGGTCTCAAGCGAACACCGGGGAGCTGTTTTTT
CDR3 protein: CASSLLPGTGSQANTGELFF

V gene: TRBV2
D gene: -
J gene: TRBJ1-1
clone size: many
CDR3 DNA: TGTGCCAGCACCAGGGGTCGCACTGAAGCTTTCTTT
CDR3 protein: CASTRGRTEAFF

V gene: TRBV18
D gene: -
J gene: TRBJ2-3
clone size: many
CDR3 DNA: TGTGCCAGCTCAGAACTAACAGATACGCAGTATTTT
CDR3 protein: CASSELTDTQYF

V gene: TRBV4-3
D gene: -
J gene: TRBJ1-1
clone size: -
CDR3 DNA: TGCGCCAGCAGCCCAGGTCCGGGGATGAGCACTGAAGCTTTCTTT
CDR3 protein: CASSPGPGMSTEAFF

V gene: TRBV3-1
D gene: -
J gene: TRBJ2-1
clone size: -
CDR3 DNA: TGTGCCAGCAGCCAAGATCCCGGAGGGAGGCGTAATGAGCAGTTCTTC
CDR3 protein: CASSQDPGGRRNEQFF

V gene: TRBV6-1
D gene: -
J gene: TRBJ1-1
clone size: -
CDR3 DNA: TGTGCCAGCACTAGATCAAGGGGGGCGAACACTGAAGCTTTCTTT
CDR3 protein: CASTRSRGANTEAFF

V gene: TRBV6-1
D gene: -
J gene: TRBJ2-1
clone size: many
CDR3 DNA: TGTGCCAGCAGTAATTTCGGACAGTACAATGAGCAGTTCTTC
CDR3 protein: CASSNFGQYNEQFF

V gene: TRBV2
D gene: -
J gene: TRBJ1-1
clone size: many
CDR3 DNA: TGTGCCAGCAGTATCAATAGAAACACTGAAGCTTTCTTT
CDR3 protein: CASSINRNTEAFF

V gene: TRBV28
D gene: -
J gene: TRBJ1-1
clone size: once
CDR3 DNA: TGTGCCAGCAGTTCTGGGGCAGGGGTGAACACTGAAGCTTTCTTT
CDR3 protein: CASSSGAGVNTEAFF

V gene: TRBV3-1
D gene: -
J gene: TRBJ1-1
clone size: -
CDR3 DNA: TGTGCCAGCAGCCTTGAACCGACAGTTGACACTGAAGCTTTCTTT
CDR3 protein: CASSLEPTVDTEAFF

V gene: TRBV20-1
D gene: -
J gene: TRBJ2-3
clone size: many
CDR3 DNA: TGCAGTGCTAGTGCTAGCGGCACAGATACGCAGTATTTT
CDR3 protein: CSASASGTDTQYF

V gene: TRBV6-1
D gene: -
J gene: TRBJ2-5
clone size: -
CDR3 DNA: TGTGCCATCAGTGAATCACAACTGTGCCAAGAGACCCAGTACTTC
CDR3 protein: CAISESQLCQETQYF

V gene: TRBV7-9
D gene: -
J gene: TRBJ2-7
clone size: -
CDR3 DNA: TGTGCCAGCAGCTTAGCAGGTCAAGTCGAGCAGTACTTC
CDR3 protein: CASSLAGQVEQYF